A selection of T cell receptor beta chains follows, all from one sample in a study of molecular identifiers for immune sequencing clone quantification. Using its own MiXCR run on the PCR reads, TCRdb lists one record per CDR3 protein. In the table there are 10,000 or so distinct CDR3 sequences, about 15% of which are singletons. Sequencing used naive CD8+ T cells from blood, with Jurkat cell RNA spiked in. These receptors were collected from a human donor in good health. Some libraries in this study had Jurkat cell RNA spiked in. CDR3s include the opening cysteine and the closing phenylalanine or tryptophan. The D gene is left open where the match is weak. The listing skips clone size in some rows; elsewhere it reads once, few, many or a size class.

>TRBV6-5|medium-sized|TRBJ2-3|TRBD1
CASTPFSGGQGIHTQYF
TGTGCCAGCACCCCCTTCTCCGGGGGACAGGGTATTCATACGCAGTATTTT
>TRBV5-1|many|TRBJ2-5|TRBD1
CASSFRDSTQETQYF
TGCGCCAGCAGCTTCCGGGACAGCACTCAGGAGACCCAGTACTTC
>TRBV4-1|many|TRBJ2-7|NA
CASSQEMGGSYEQYF
TGCGCCAGCAGCCAAGAAATGGGGGGCTCCTACGAGCAGTACTTC
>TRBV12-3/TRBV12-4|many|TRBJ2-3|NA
CASSLRILAGFFPDTQYF
TGTGCCAGCAGTTTACGCATCCTTGCGGGGTTTTTCCCAGATACGCAGTATTTT
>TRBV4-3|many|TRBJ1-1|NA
CASSQKGGGTEAFF
TGCGCCAGCAGCCAAAAAGGGGGGGGTACTGAAGCTTTCTTT
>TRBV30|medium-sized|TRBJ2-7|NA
CAWSITGTPSYEQYF
TGTGCCTGGAGTATCACCGGGACACCGAGCTACGAGCAGTACTTC
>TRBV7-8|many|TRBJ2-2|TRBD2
CASSPRAAGTRGTGELFF
TGTGCCAGCAGCCCAAGGGCGGCCGGGACTAGGGGCACCGGGGAGCTGTTTTTT
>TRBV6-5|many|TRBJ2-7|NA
CASSTRTEPGYEQYF
TGTGCCAGCAGCACAAGGACAGAACCTGGCTACGAGCAGTACTTC
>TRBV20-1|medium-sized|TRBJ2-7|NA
CSAREWADITREQYF
TGCAGTGCTAGAGAATGGGCAGATATAACACGCGAGCAGTACTTC
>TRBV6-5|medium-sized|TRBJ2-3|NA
CASSYLEAGPTDTQYF
TGTGCCAGCAGTTACTTGGAGGCAGGACCCACAGATACGCAGTATTTT
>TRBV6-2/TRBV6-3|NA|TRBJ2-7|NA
CAISCSPYEQYF
TGTGCCATCAGTTGCTCTCCATACGAGCAGTACTTC
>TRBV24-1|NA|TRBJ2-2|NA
CATSDAALPGELSF
TGTGCCACCAGTGATGCGGCTCTGCCGGGGGAGCTGTCTTTT
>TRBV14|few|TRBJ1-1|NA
CASSFREGLYTEAFF
TGTGCCAGCAGCTTTCGGGAGGGCCTTTACACTGAAGCTTTCTTT
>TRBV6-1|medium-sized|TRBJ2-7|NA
CASSEVQGTYSYEQYF
TGTGCCAGCAGTGAAGTTCAGGGGACATACTCCTACGAGCAGTACTTC
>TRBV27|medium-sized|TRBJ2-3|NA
CASSFNNGVLTDTQYF
TGTGCCAGCAGTTTTAATAACGGGGTCCTTACAGATACGCAGTATTTT
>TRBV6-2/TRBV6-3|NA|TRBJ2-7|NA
CASSLGGLDEQYF
TGTGCCAGCAGTTTGGGGGGGCTCGACGAGCAGTACTTC
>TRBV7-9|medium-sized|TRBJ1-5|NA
CASSLGDQPQHF
TGTGCCAGCAGCTTAGGGGATCAGCCCCAGCATTTT
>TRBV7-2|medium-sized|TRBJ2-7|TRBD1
CASSLEPDRFEQYF
TGTGCCAGCAGCTTAGAGCCGGACAGGTTCGAGCAGTACTTC
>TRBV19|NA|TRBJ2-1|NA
CASSMGSGYEQFF
TGTGCCAGTAGTATGGGGTCGGGCTATGAGCAGTTCTTC
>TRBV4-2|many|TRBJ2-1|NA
CASSQDPGAHNEQFF
TGTGCCAGCAGCCAAGATCCCGGGGCGCATAATGAGCAGTTCTTC
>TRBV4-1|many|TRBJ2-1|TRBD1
CASSQGEGGWQFF
TGCGCCAGCAGCCAAGGTGAAGGGGGCTGGCAGTTCTTC
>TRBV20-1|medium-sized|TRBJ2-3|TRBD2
CSADSGTRTDTQYF
TGCAGTGCCGATAGCGGGACCCGCACAGATACGCAGTATTTT
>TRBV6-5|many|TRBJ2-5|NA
CASSYSMETQYF
TGTGCCAGCAGTTACTCAATGGAGACCCAGTACTTC
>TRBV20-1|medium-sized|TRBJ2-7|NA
CSARDVQGMNEQYF
TGCAGTGCTAGAGATGTGCAGGGAATGAACGAGCAGTACTTC
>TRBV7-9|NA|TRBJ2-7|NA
CASSSWTGPYGQYF
TGTGCCAGCAGCTCCTGGACGGGCCCCTACGGGCAGTACTTC
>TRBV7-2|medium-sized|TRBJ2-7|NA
CASSLELGASYEQYF
TGTGCCAGCAGCTTAGAGCTTGGGGCCTCCTACGAGCAGTACTTC
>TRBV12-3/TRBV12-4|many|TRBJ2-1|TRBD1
CASRTGQGNNEQFF
TGTGCCAGCAGAACGGGACAGGGGAACAATGAGCAGTTCTTC
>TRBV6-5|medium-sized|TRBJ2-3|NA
CASVDQGQTDTQYF
TGTGCCAGCGTGGATCAGGGGCAGACAGATACGCAGTATTTT
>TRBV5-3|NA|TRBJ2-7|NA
CASSLFQGHYEQYF
TGTGCCAGCAGCTTGTTCCAGGGCCACTACGAGCAGTACTTC
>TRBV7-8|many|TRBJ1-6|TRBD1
CASSWGRTGLNSPLHF
TGTGCCAGCAGCTGGGGACGGACAGGGTTGAATTCACCCCTCCACTTT
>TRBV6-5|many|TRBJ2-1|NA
CASSYSQVNEQFF
TGTGCCAGCAGTTACTCACAGGTCAATGAGCAGTTCTTC
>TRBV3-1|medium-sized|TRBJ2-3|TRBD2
CASTSAGGSTDTQYF
TGTGCCTCCACATCGGCGGGGGGGTCCACAGATACGCAGTATTTT
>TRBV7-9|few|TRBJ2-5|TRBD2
CASSLIAGGPDQETQYF
TGTGCCAGCAGCTTAATAGCGGGAGGGCCTGACCAAGAGACCCAGTACTTC
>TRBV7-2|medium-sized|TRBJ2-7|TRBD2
CASSLASGSYEQYF
TGTGCCAGCAGCTTGGCTAGCGGGTCCTACGAGCAGTACTTC
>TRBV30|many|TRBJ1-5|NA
CAWSADSNQPQHF
TGTGCCTGGAGTGCCGATAGCAATCAGCCCCAGCATTTT
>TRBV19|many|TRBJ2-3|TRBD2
CASSILAGGTDTQYF
TGTGCCAGTAGTATACTAGCGGGGGGCACAGATACGCAGTATTTT
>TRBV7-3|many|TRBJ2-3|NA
CASSPVGGSTDTQYF
TGTGCCAGCAGCCCCGTTGGGGGTAGCACAGATACGCAGTATTTT
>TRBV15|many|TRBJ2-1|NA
CATSRGAASEYNEQFF
TGTGCCACCAGCAGAGGAGCGGCTAGCGAGTACAATGAGCAGTTCTTC
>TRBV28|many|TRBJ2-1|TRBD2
CASSFGTSSDNEQFF
TGTGCCAGCAGTTTCGGGACTAGCAGTGACAATGAGCAGTTCTTC
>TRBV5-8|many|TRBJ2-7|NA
CASSPGPSYEQYF
TGTGCCAGCAGCCCTGGGCCGTCCTACGAGCAGTACTTC
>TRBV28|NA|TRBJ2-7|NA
CASSFTGTYEQYF
TGTGCCAGCAGTTTCACGGGGACCTACGAGCAGTACTTC
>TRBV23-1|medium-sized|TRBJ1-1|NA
CASSQPGLGAFF
TGCGCCAGCAGTCAACCAGGGCTTGGAGCTTTCTTT
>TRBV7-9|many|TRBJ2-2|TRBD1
CASSYTGVSGELFF
TGTGCCAGCAGCTATACAGGGGTGTCCGGGGAGCTGTTTTTT
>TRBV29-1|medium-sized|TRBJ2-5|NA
CSVAWADSPLQETQYF
TGCAGCGTTGCCTGGGCAGACAGTCCCCTTCAAGAGACCCAGTACTTC
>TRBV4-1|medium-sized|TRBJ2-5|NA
CASSQSTFQETQYF
TGCGCCAGCAGCCAGAGTACGTTCCAAGAGACCCAGTACTTC
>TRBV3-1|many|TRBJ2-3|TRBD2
CASSQEMTSGTDTQYF
TGTGCCAGCAGCCAAGAAATGACTAGCGGCACAGATACGCAGTATTTT
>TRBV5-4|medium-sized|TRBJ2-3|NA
CASSSRLVIGSDTQYF
TGTGCCAGCAGCTCCCGACTAGTTATCGGGTCAGATACGCAGTATTTT
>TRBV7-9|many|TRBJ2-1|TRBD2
CASIWGGDSYNEQFF
TGTGCCAGCATCTGGGGGGGGGACTCCTACAATGAGCAGTTCTTC
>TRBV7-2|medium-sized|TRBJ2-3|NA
CASSLLGATDTQYF
TGTGCCAGCAGCTTACTAGGGGCGACAGATACGCAGTATTTT
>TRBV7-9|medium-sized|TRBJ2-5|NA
CASSPPRPGQETQYF
TGTGCCAGCAGCCCCCCTAGGCCCGGCCAAGAGACCCAGTACTTC
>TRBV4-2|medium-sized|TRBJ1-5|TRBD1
CASSQTGAGQPQHF
TGTGCCAGCAGCCAGACAGGGGCAGGACAGCCCCAGCATTTT
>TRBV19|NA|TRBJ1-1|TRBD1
CASSFGTGLDTEAFF
TGTGCCAGTAGTTTCGGGACAGGGTTGGACACTGAAGCTTTCTTT
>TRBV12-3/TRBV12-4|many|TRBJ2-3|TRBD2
CASSRLAGTDTQYF
TGTGCCAGCAGTCGACTAGCGGGCACAGATACGCAGTATTTT
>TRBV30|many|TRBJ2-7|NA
CAWSVGSYEQYF
TGTGCCTGGAGTGTTGGGTCCTACGAGCAGTACTTC
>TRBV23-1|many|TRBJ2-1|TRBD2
CASKSSRESSYNEQFF
TGCGCCAGCAAGTCCTCGCGGGAGAGCTCCTACAATGAGCAGTTCTTC
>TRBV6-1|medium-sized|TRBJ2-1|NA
CASSARDYYNEQFF
TGTGCCAGCAGTGCCCGGGATTACTACAATGAGCAGTTCTTC
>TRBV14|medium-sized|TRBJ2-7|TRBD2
CASSQDEPGLASAYEQYF
TGTGCCAGCAGCCAAGATGAACCGGGACTAGCGTCGGCCTACGAGCAGTACTTC
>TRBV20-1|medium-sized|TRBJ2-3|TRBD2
CSAPGPAGDTDTQYF
TGCAGTGCCCCTGGGCCGGCGGGGGACACAGATACGCAGTATTTT
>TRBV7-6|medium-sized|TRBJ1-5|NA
CASSPLPGNSQPQHF
TGTGCCAGCAGCCCCCTCCCGGGGAACAGTCAGCCCCAGCATTTT